This T cell receptor (beta chain) was sequenced in a study of glioma-infiltrating T cells after dendritic cell vaccination. V trimming: 0 bases; J trimming: 5 bases; junction bases outside the gene matches: 8. CDR1 and CDR2 from the germline V gene are SGHRS and YFSETQ. The CDR3 sequence is 19 residues long. Time point specified: after dendritic cell vaccination, including at tumor progression/relapse. This clone was seen only once. Its antigen is not identified. The PCR used 60 V beta and 13 J beta primers. Profiling relied on immunoSEQ multiplex PCR, and the TCRdb table lists in-frame clones only, not all of them. The sample lists about 65,000 clones, around nine tenths occurring once. General study results and limits: Higher TCR clonality did not directly relate to longer survival. Complete blood and tumor specimen sets were limited to few patients.

The input for sequencing was blood, taken after dendritic cell vaccination. The chain joins TRBV5-1 to TRBJ2-2; 15 bases are a match to TRBD2. The TCR sequence derives from a human donor with glioblastoma. Here the CDR3 reads CASSLAGLAGGGSTGELFF. The CDR3 DNA sequence: TGCGCCAGCAGCTTGGCTGGACTAGCGGGGGGGGGATCGACCGGGGAGCTGTTTTTT.